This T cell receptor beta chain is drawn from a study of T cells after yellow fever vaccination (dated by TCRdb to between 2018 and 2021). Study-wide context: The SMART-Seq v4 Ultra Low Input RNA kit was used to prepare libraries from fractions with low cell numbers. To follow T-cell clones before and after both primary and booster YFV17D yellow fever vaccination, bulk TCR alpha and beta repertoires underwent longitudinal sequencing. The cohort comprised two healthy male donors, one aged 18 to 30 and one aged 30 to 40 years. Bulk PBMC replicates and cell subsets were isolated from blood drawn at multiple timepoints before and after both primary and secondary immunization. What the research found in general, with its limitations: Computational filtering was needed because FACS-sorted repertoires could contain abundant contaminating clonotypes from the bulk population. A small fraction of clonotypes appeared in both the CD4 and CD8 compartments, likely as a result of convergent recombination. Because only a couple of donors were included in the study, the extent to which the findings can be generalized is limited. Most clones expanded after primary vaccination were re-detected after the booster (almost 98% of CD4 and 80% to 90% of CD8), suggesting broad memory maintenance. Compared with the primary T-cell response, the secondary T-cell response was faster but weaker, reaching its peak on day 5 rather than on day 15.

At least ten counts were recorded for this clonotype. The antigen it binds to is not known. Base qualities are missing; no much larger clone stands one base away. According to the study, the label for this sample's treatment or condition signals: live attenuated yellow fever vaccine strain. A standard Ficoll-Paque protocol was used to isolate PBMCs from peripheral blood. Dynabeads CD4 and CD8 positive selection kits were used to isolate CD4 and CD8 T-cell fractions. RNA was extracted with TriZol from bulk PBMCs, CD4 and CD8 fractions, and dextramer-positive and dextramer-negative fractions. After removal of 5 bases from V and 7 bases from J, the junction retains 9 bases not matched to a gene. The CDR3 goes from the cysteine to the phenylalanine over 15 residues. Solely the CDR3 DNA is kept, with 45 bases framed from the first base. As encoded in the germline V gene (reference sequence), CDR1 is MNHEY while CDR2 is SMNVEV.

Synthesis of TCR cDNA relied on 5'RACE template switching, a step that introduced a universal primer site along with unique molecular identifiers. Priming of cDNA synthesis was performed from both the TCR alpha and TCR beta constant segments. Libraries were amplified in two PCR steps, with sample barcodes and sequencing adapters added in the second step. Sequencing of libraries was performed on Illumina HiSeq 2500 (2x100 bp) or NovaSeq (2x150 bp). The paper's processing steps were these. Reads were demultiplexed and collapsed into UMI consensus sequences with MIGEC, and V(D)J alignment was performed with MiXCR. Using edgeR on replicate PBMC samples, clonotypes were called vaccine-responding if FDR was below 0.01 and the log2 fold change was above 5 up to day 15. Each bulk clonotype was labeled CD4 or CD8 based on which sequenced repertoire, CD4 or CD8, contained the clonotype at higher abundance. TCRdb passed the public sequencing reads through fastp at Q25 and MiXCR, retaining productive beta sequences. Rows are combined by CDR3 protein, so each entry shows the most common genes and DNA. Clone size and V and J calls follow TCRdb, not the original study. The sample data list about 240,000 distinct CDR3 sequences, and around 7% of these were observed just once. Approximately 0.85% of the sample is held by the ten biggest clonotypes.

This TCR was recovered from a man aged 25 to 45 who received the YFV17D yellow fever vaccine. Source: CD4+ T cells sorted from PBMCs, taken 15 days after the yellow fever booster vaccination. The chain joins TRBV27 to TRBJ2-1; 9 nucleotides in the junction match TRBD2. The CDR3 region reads CASSLQKAGGNEQFF. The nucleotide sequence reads TGTGCCAGCAGTCTCCAAAAAGCGGGAGGTAATGAGCAGTTCTTC.